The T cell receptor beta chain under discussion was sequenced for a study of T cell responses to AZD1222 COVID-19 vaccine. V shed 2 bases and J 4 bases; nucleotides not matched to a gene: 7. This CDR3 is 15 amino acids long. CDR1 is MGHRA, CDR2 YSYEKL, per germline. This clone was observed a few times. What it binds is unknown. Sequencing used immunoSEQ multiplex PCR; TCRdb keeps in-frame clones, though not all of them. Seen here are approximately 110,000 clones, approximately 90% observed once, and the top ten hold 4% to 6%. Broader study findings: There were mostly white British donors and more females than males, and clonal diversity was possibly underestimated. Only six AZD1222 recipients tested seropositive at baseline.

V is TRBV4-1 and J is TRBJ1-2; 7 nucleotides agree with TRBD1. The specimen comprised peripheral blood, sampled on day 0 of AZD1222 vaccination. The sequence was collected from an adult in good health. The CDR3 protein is CASSQYRDSLYGYTF. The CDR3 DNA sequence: TGCGCCAGCAGCCAATACCGGGACAGCCTCTATGGCTACACCTTC.